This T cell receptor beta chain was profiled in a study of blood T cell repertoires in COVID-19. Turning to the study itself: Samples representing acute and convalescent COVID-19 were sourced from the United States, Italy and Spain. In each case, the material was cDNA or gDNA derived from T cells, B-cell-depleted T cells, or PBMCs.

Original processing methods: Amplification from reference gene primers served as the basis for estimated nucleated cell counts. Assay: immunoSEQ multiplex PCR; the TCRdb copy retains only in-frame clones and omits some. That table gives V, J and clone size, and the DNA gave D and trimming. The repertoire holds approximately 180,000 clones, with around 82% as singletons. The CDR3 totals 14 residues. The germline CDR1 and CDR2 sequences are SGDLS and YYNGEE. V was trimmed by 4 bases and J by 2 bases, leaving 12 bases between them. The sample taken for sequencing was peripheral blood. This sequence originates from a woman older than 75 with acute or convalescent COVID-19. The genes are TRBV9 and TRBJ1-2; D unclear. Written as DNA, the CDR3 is TGTGCCAGCAGCCCCCCCCGGGAGAACTATGGCTACACCTTC. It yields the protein CASSPPRENYGYTF.